This record looks at one T cell receptor beta chain sequence and its context. What it recognizes is unknown. The CDR3 is made up of 15 amino acids. Trimming pared 4 bases from V and 2 bases from J, leaving 14 bases between. Germline lookup yields CDR1 SQVTM and CDR2 ANQGSEA. The sequenced cases were selected for having the highest brain T cell transcript signatures. Assay used: immunoSEQ multiplex PCR; TCRdb lists only in-frame clones, some missing. The sample yields about 80,000 clones, approximately 90% seen once. This sample stems from a study of brain T cells in children with intractable seizures. Whole-study results and caveats: Patients' HCMV serostatus was unknown; virus specificity rests on CDR3 similarity alone.

The TCR sequence derives from a girl aged 2-10 years with Rasmussen encephalitis and intractable seizures. The sequences come from peripheral blood, collected at surgery. The rearrangement joins TRBV29-1 to TRBJ1-4, with a possible D match to TRBD1 (6 bases). Here the CDR3 DNA reads TGCAGCGTTGCGACGTGGAGGGGGACTAATGAAAAACTGTTTTTT. As protein: CSVATWRGTNEKLFF.